This T cell receptor beta chain was observed in a study of metastatic and nonmetastatic thyroid tumors. In the study overall: The authors compared repertoires across blood and tumor or nodule tissue from malignant and benign thyroid patients.

Trimming removed 6 bases at V and 0 bases at J, with 15 bases between. CDR1 is DFQATT, CDR2 SNEGSKA, per germline (reference sequence). The CDR3 loop spans 15 amino acids. MiXCR re-clonotyped the PCR reads for TCRdb. The sample lists a few thousand clones; around 30% were seen once. Among the patients, none had received any treatment before thyroid surgery. The sample consisted of adjacent normal tissue. The chain couples TRBV20-1 to TRBJ2-1; D is undetermined. This sequence originates from a female donor with papillary thyroid cancer or a benign thyroid nodule (not recorded which). Some clones in this sample may be carry-over from other donors' samples. The CDR3: CSAPAKLSSYNEQFF. CDR3 bases: TGCAGTGCCCCCGCCAAGCTGAGCTCCTACAATGAGCAGTTCTTC.